Shown below are 31 T cell receptor beta chains from a single sample sequenced in a study of OX40 agonist ivuxolimab in advanced cancers. Sequencing was performed with immunoSEQ multiplex PCR; in TCRdb, only in-frame clones are kept and a portion is missing. The table has roughly 48,000 clones, 83% seen once. The sample was CD4+ or CD8+ T cells sorted from blood, taken in a trial of the OX40 agonist ivuxolimab. The source of these receptors is an adult with an advanced solid tumor such as melanoma, head and neck, liver or kidney cancer.

This clone was detected only a few times. This chain uses TRBV4-3 with TRBJ1-2; D is ambiguous. Germline-derived CDR1 and CDR2 are LGHNA and YSLEER. Trimming took off 0 bases at V and 4 bases at J, with 3 bases between the two ends. The CDR3 has 12 amino acids. The CDR3 reads CASSQDGYGYTF. In nucleotides, the CDR3 is TGCGCCAGCAGCCAAGATGGCTATGGCTACACCTTC.

The V and J genes are TRBV30 and TRBJ2-7; no clear D. Germline CDR1 GTSNPN, CDR2 SVGIG (reference sequence). The CDR3 length is 13 residues. Deletions cut 1 base from V and 4 bases from J, with 11 bases between. CDR3 coding DNA: TGTGCCTGGAGTGGGGGTGTGGGGTACGAGCAGTACTTC. Translating it yields CAWSGGVGYEQYF. Variable domain in full (rest from reference TRBV30 and TRBJ2-7): SQTIHQWPATLVQPVGSPLSLECTVEGTSNPNLYWYRQAAGRGLQLLFYSVGIGQISSEVPQNLSASRPQDRQFILSSKKLLLSDSGFYLCAWSGGVGYEQYFGPGTRLTVT.

In nucleotides, the CDR3 is TGTGCCAGCAGTGAAATGGCAGGGAATCTCTACGAGCAGTACTTC. This codes for CASSEMAGNLYEQYF. This chain uses TRBV6-1 with TRBJ2-7; D might be TRBD1 (5 bases). In germline, CDR1 is MNHNS, CDR2 SASEGT. V was clipped by 2 bases and J by 3 bases, with 14 bases between them. The CDR3 is 15 residues long.

This clone has only one observation. In the same sample, other DNA sequences code for this CDR3. The V and J genes are TRBV9 and TRBJ1-6; D is uncertain. V dropped 0 bases and J dropped 10 bases, with 5 bases sitting between them. The CDR3 is made up of 12 amino acids. The germline gives CDR1 SGDLS, CDR2 YYNGEE. CDR3: CASSVAGSPLHF. The CDR3 DNA reads as TGTGCCAGCAGCGTAGCAGGCTCACCCCTCCACTTT.

The chain carries TRBV2 and TRBJ1-1; D gene ambiguous. Germline V gives CDR1 SNHLY, CDR2 FYNNEI. Trimming stripped 6 bases from V and 5 bases from J, with 10 bases between. The CDR3 runs to 12 residues. The CDR3 reads CASRRDGTEAFF. The CDR3 nucleotides read TGTGCCAGCAGGCGAGACGGGACTGAAGCTTTCTTT.

This chain connects TRBV5-8 to TRBJ1-1; tentatively, D is TRBD1 (5 bases). V lost 5 bases and J lost 2, with 16 bases in between. The CDR3 sequence is 15 residues long. Germline values: CDR1 SGHTS, CDR2 YDEGEE. The CDR3 nucleotides are TGTGCCAGCAGGAACGAGGGACGGGCAAACACTGAAGCTTTCTTT. This codes for CASRNEGRANTEAFF.

This rearrangement joins TRBV30 to TRBJ1-3, with a weak D call TRBD1 (6 bases). Between the trimmed V and J ends, which lost 1 base and 4 bases, there was a span of 8 bases. The CDR3 is 13 amino acids. The germline V gene has CDR1 GTSNPN and CDR2 SVGIG (reference sequence). The CDR3 spells CAWSAGDGNTIYF. The DNA for the CDR3 is TGTGCCTGGAGTGCAGGGGACGGAAACACCATATATTTT.

J is TRBJ1-2 and V is TRBV11-2; D remains unclear. Germline V CDR1 and CDR2: SGHAT, FQNNGV. V shed 1 base and J shed 8 bases, with 11 bases lying between them. This CDR3 comprises 13 residues. CDR3 nucleotide sequence: TGTGCCAGCAGCTTAGTGCGGTTGCAGGGCTACACCTTC. Residues: CASSLVRLQGYTF.

V usage is TRBV7-7 and J usage is TRBJ2-5, with a possible D match to TRBD1 (9 bases). Per the germline V gene, CDR1 is SSHAT and CDR2 is FNYEAQ (reference sequence). The CDR3 consists of 12 residues. CDR3 sequence: CASGTGQETQYF. As DNA, the CDR3 is TGTGCTAGCGGGACAGGGCAAGAGACCCAGTACTTC.

A few counts support this clone. The chain has TRBV5-1 and TRBJ2-5; no definite D call. Deletions cut 0 bases from V and 5 bases from J, with 8 bases between. Germline CDR1 SGHRS, CDR2 YFSETQ. CDR3 length: 13 residues. The CDR3 sequence is CASSLGPAETQYF. The CDR3 DNA is TGCGCCAGCAGCTTGGGTCCGGCGGAGACCCAGTACTTC.

The genes are TRBV2 and TRBJ2-7; 9 nucleotides align to TRBD1. This CDR3 has 14 residues. Germline lookup yields CDR1 SNHLY and CDR2 FYNNEI. The V and J ends lost 5 bases and 0 bases, in that order; junction bases with no gene match: 2. CDR3 coding DNA: TGTGCCAGCAGTAAGACAGGGGGCTCCTACGAGCAGTACTTC. It is translated as CASSKTGGSYEQYF.

The chain uses TRBV4-3 and TRBJ2-5, with D uncertain. Trimming took 0 bases from V and 4 from J, leaving 12 bases between them. Germline V gene data show CDR1 as LGHNA and CDR2 as YSLEER. The CDR3 covers 15 residues. The CDR3 DNA reads as TGCGCCAGCAGCCAAGAGTCCCTAGTGGGAGAGACCCAGTACTTC. This encodes CASSQESLVGETQYF.

This chain joins TRBV10-3 and TRBJ2-3, with 8 bases fitting TRBD2. Trimming at V came to 7 bases and at J to 4 bases, leaving 4 bases not matched to a gene. This CDR3 comprises 13 residues. Germline CDR1 ENHRY, CDR2 SYGVKD. CDR3 bases: TGTGCCATCAATCAGGGACTAGCAGATACGCAGTATTTT. Amino acids: CAINQGLADTQYF.

This rearrangement joins TRBV7-3 to TRBJ1-4; D perhaps matches TRBD1 (6 bases). V was clipped by 5 bases and J by 5 bases, with 12 bases between them. Germline V CDR1 and CDR2: SGHTA, FQGTGA. The CDR3 sequence is 14 residues long. The CDR3 DNA reads as TGTGCCAGCAGCCCAGGGGCAGGGAATGAAAAACTGTTTTTT. Translation gives CASSPGAGNEKLFF.

There are a few counts of this clone. The chain recombines TRBV12-5 with TRBJ1-1; D might be TRBD1 (5 bases). The CDR3 has 14 amino acids. Germline values: CDR1 LGHNT, CDR2 FRNRAP. V was pared by 2 bases and J by 4 bases, with 11 bases between. The CDR3 bases are TGTGCTAGTGGTTTGCGGGGCCTAAGCACTGAAGCTTTCTTT. This sequence encodes CASGLRGLSTEAFF.

The chain combines TRBV7-2 with TRBJ2-7; perhaps TRBD1 as D (5 bases). The CDR3 is made up of 16 amino acids. Germline V lookup: CDR1 SGHTA, CDR2 FQGNSA. Deletions cut 1 base from V and 5 bases from J, with 18 bases between. This CDR3 reads CASSLGAGQFRNEQYF. CDR3 bases: TGTGCCAGCAGCTTAGGAGCAGGACAATTCCGGAACGAGCAGTACTTC.

This clone showed up just once. The CDR3 coding sequence is TGCGCCAGCAGCTTGGTGACAGAAAACTATGGCTACACCTTC. It translates to CASSLVTENYGYTF. The rearrangement links TRBV5-1 to TRBJ1-2; D is possibly TRBD1 (5 bases). This CDR3 comprises 14 residues. The germline gives CDR1 SGHRS, CDR2 YFSETQ. V was pared by 0 bases and J by 2 bases, with 8 bases between.

The gene calls are TRBV7-9 and TRBJ2-3; TRBD2 aligns across 9 bases. J lost 6 bases, V lost 9 bases, and 10 bases had no gene match. Germline V gene sequence: CDR1 SEHNR, CDR2 FQNEAQ (reference sequence). The CDR3 is 14 amino acids. CDR3 amino acids: CASSGLAGQDTQYF. CDR3 in DNA: TGTGCCAGTTCGGGGCTAGCGGGGCAGGATACGCAGTATTTT.

The rearrangement uses TRBV2 and TRBJ2-3, with D perhaps matching TRBD2 (5 bases). Trimming pared 1 base from V and 1 base from J, leaving 9 bases between. This CDR3 is built from 15 residues. In germline, CDR1 is SNHLY, CDR2 FYNNEI. The CDR3 coding sequence is TGTGCCAGCAGTGAAGGGACTGCGGGCACAGATACGCAGTATTTT. It translates to CASSEGTAGTDTQYF. Full variable domain (outside the CDR3, taken from reference TRBV2 and TRBJ2-3): EPEVTQTPSHQVTQMGQEVILRCVPISNHLYFYWYRQILGQKVEFLVSFYNNEISEKSEIFDDQFSVERPDGSNFTLKIRSTKLEDSAMYFCASSEGTAGTDTQYFGPGTRLTVL.

This clone was observed a few times. The genes are TRBV11-2 and TRBJ2-3, with D uncertain. The V end was cut by 4 bases, the J end by 3 bases, with 20 bases between. Germline V gene sequence: CDR1 SGHAT, CDR2 FQNNGV. CDR3 length equals 17 residues. Here the CDR3 reads CASSSTTIGDLTDTQYF. CDR3 bases: TGTGCCAGCAGCTCAACCACTATTGGGGATCTTACAGATACGCAGTATTTT.

The chain carries TRBV7-2 and TRBJ1-5, with 10 positions matching TRBD1. The CDR3 contains 17 residues. V lost 0 bases and J lost 3; bases outside the gene matches: 5. Per germline, CDR1 SGHTA and CDR2 FQGNSA. The CDR3 nucleotides read TGTGCCAGCAGCTTAGCTGGGACAGGGGCTTCCAATCAGCCCCAGCATTTT. It is translated as CASSLAGTGASNQPQHF.

The chain couples TRBV6-1 to TRBJ2-7; a weak D match, TRBD1 (6 bases). The V gene's germline CDR1 is MNHNS and CDR2 SASEGT. The CDR3 contains 13 residues. V lost 5 bases to trimming and J lost 5 bases, with 13 bases between them. The CDR3 DNA reads as TGTGCCAGCAGTCCAATCCAGGGGAACGAGCAGTACTTC. Translated, it gives CASSPIQGNEQYF.

The rearrangement uses TRBV6-5 and TRBJ1-6; 7 nucleotides align to TRBD1. CDR3 length: 15 residues. The trim removed 1 base at V and 6 bases at J, leaving 3 bases unmatched. CDR1 and CDR2 from the germline V gene are MNHEY and SVGAGI. CDR3 DNA sequence: TGTGCCAGCAGTTACTTGACAGGGAGTAATTCACCCCTCCACTTT. It yields the protein CASSYLTGSNSPLHF.

The chain links TRBV19 to TRBJ1-5; maybe TRBD1 (5 bases). The V end lost 6 bases, the J end lost 4 bases, and 13 bases lay between the germline ends. The germline gives CDR1 LNHDA, CDR2 SQIVND (reference sequence). The CDR3 length is 14 residues. The CDR3 spells CASRAQGRNQPQHF. In DNA, the CDR3 is TGTGCCAGTAGGGCCCAGGGAAGGAATCAGCCCCAGCATTTT.

J is TRBJ1-2 and V is TRBV7-9, with a tentative D call TRBD1 (6 bases). CDR1 is SEHNR, CDR2 FQNEAQ, per germline (reference sequence). V shed 5 bases and J shed 4 bases, with 20 bases lying between them. This CDR3 spans 16 amino acids. CDR3 DNA: TGTGCCAGCAGCCCTGTTACGTTTGGGGGCAGCTATGGCTACACCTTC. Translated, it gives CASSPVTFGGSYGYTF.

The gene calls are TRBV27 and TRBJ2-3; 11 bases map to TRBD2. Germline CDR1 reads MNHEY; CDR2 reads SMNVEV (reference sequence). The CDR3 has 14 residues. With 7 bases clipped from V and 5 bases from J, the junction kept 5 bases outside the gene matches. DNA of the CDR3: TGTGCCAGCACACTAGCGGGGGAACGAGATACGCAGTATTTT. It is translated as CASTLAGERDTQYF.

The chain combines TRBV2 with TRBJ2-1, with 14 bases lining up with TRBD2. V was clipped by 5 bases and J by 10 bases; unmatched bases: 4. Germline V lookup: CDR1 SNHLY, CDR2 FYNNEI. This CDR3 contains 14 residues. Here the CDR3 reads CASSWTSGGWEQFF. CDR3 in DNA: TGTGCCAGCAGTTGGACTAGCGGGGGGTGGGAGCAGTTCTTC.

CDR3 sequence (DNA): TGTGCCAGTAGTATCATCCCCAGCCGGGCTGAAGCTTTCTTT. Protein sequence: CASSIIPSRAEAFF. The gene calls are TRBV19 and TRBJ1-1; D is unclear. The ends were cut back, 3 bases at V and 6 bases at J, with 14 bases in the middle. The germline V gene encodes CDR1 LNHDA and CDR2 SQIVND (reference sequence). This CDR3 region has 14 residues.

The chain combines TRBV7-6 with TRBJ1-3, with D maybe TRBD1 (6 bases). Trimming removed 7 bases from V and 0 bases from J, with 16 bases in between. This CDR3 region has 16 residues. From germline, CDR1 is SGHVS and CDR2 FNYEAQ. The CDR3 DNA reads as TGTGCCAGCACCTCGCAGACAGGCCTCTCTGGAAACACCATATATTTT. Translation: CASTSQTGLSGNTIYF.

The chain links TRBV5-6 to TRBJ2-7; D perhaps matches TRBD1 (7 bases). V was cut by 5 bases and J by 4 bases, with 13 bases left in between. CDR1 and CDR2 from the germline V gene are SGHDT and YYEEEE. This CDR3 region has 13 residues. The CDR3 DNA follows: TGTGCCAGCAGTTCGACAGGGAGGTACGAGCAGTACTTC. Translating gives CASSSTGRYEQYF.

The chain is built from TRBV5-6 and TRBJ1-1; D remains unclear. Trimming removed 3 bases at V and 12 bases at J, with 24 bases between. CDR1 and CDR2 (germline): SGHDT, YYEEEE. This CDR3 contains 15 residues. The CDR3 loop is CASSSYSSRGLGSFF. CDR3 sequence (DNA): TGTGCCAGCAGCTCCTATTCAAGCCGCGGGCTGGGTTCTTTCTTT.